This TCR beta chain was obtained from a study of T and B cells in COVID-19 patients. Study information: Blood was sampled from COVID-19 patients who were either actively infected or recovered.

V trimming: 4 bases; J trimming: 3 bases; junction bases outside the gene matches: 4. This CDR3 has 14 amino acids. CDR1 is SGHRS and CDR2 is YFSETQ in the germline V gene. General study points: Patients with COVID-19 reportedly showed strongly skewed T cell receptor beta variable and joining gene usage. The recovered cohort had under 3,000 exclusive TCR clusters, including around 34 low generation probability clusters.

This clonotype occurred a few times. The antigen is undetermined. Multiplex PCR with BIOMED2 TRB-A/B primer pools amplified TRB rearrangements. TCRdb analysed the multiplex PCR reads with MiXCR anew, one entry per CDR3 protein. The repertoire holds fewer than 15,000 distinct CDR3 sequences, 25% seen once, with around 4% in the top ten. Blood genomic DNA input for TRB amplification was roughly 250-550 ng. The sequence was obtained from a human donor who had recovered from COVID-19. Sequencing used blood. The chain has TRBV5-1 and TRBJ2-5; TRBD1 aligns across 9 bases. The CDR3 coding sequence is TGCGCCAGCAGCGCGGGACAGGGTAAAGAGACCCAGTACTTC. Residues: CASSAGQGKETQYF.